The sample holds one count of the clone carrying this T cell receptor (beta chain). These data belong to a study of blood T cell repertoires in COVID-19. Study context: T cells, B-cell-depleted T cells, or PBMCs provided the cDNA or gDNA that served as material.

The CDR3 is 17 amino acids. Germline CDR1 is SGHRS and CDR2 is YFSETQ. The V and J ends lost 0 bases and 1 base, in that order; junction bases with no gene match: 7. As processed by the authors: Reference gene primer amplification gave nucleated cell count estimates. Profiled with immunoSEQ multiplex PCR; TCRdb holds only in-frame clones, not every one. The V and J calls and the clone size are those of that table, but D and trimming were determined from the DNA. The sample lists roughly 120,000 clones; 76% were seen once. This clonotype was obtained from a woman older than 75 with acute or convalescent COVID-19. Sequencing was done on a sample of peripheral blood. This chain joins TRBV5-1 and TRBJ2-7; TRBD2 matches at 10 bases. The CDR3 here is CASSLGGLAGGSYEQYF. CDR3 bases: TGCGCCAGCAGCTTGGGAGGTTTAGCGGGAGGTTCCTACGAGCAGTACTTC.